Each of the 21 T cell receptor beta chains below was sequenced from the same sample in a study of OX40 agonist ivuxolimab in advanced cancers. TCRdb's table, derived via immunoSEQ multiplex PCR, lists solely in-frame clones and lacks some. Of roughly 98,000 clones listed, roughly 83% are singletons. This specimen was CD4+ or CD8+ T cells sorted from blood, taken in a trial of the OX40 agonist ivuxolimab. Receptor source: an adult with an advanced solid tumor such as melanoma, head and neck, liver or kidney cancer.

This clone was observed once. The chain combines TRBV19 with TRBJ2-7; 7 bases match TRBD2. V gave up 3 bases and J gave up 1 base; unmatched junction bases: 3. Germline CDR1 LNHDA, CDR2 SQIVND (reference sequence). This CDR3 is 14 amino acids long. CDR3 bases: TGTGCCAGTAGTATGGAGCGGGGTTCCTACGAGCAGTACTTC. As protein: CASSMERGSYEQYF. Supplemented by reference TRBV19 and TRBJ2-7, the full variable domain reads DGGITQSPKYLFRKEGQNVTLSCEQNLNHDAMYWYRQDPGQGLRLIYYSQIVNDFQKGDIAEGYSVSREKKESFPLTVTSAQKNPTAFYLCASSMERGSYEQYFGPGTRLTVT.

This clone was observed a few times. The chain carries TRBV11-2 and TRBJ2-7; D uncertain. V was trimmed by 1 base and J by 3 bases, leaving 7 bases between them. Germline CDR1 reads SGHAT; CDR2 reads FQNNGV. The CDR3 is made up of 13 amino acids. The CDR3 protein is CASSLGVDYEQYF. The CDR3 region has the DNA TGTGCCAGCAGCTTAGGGGTCGACTACGAGCAGTACTTC. Supplemented by reference TRBV11-2 and TRBJ2-7, the full variable domain reads EAGVAQSPRYKIIEKRQSVAFWCNPISGHATLYWYQQILGQGPKLLIQFQNNGVVDDSQLPKDRFSAERLKGVDSTLKIQPAKLEDSAVYLCASSLGVDYEQYFGPGTRLTVT.

With respect to this clone: A much more abundant neighbour one base away suggests this may be a read error. This specimen includes other DNA sequences encoding the same CDR3. V gene TRBV5-6 combines with J gene TRBJ2-5; D uncertain. The CDR3 is made up of 11 amino acids. Germline CDR1 and CDR2: SGHDT and YYEEEE. The V gene lost 1 base and the J gene lost 3 bases, with 1 base spanning the gap. The CDR3 is CASSLKETQYF. The CDR3 DNA follows: TGTGCCAGCAGCTTGAAAGAGACCCAGTACTTC.

V is TRBV12-2 and J is TRBJ2-7; the DNA was not used to check the table's D call, TRBD2. TRBV12-2 is noted as a pseudogene. This CDR3 contains 12 residues. The CDR3, as DNA: TGTGCAAGTCGCTTAGAGGAGCGGGAGCAGTACTTC. Encoded protein: CASRLEEREQYF.

V and J are TRBV5-6 and TRBJ1-2; D is unclear. CDR1 is SGHDT and CDR2 is YYEEEE in the germline V gene. The length of the CDR3 is 14 residues. The V gene lost 6 bases and the J gene lost 9 bases, with 21 bases spanning the gap. The CDR3 here is CASKPGSPSYRYTF. The CDR3 nucleotides are TGTGCCAGCAAACCCGGGTCCCCCTCTTACCGCTACACCTTC.

The chain employs TRBV7-9 and TRBJ1-4; a possible D gene is TRBD1 (6 bases). Germline CDR1 SEHNR, CDR2 FQNEAQ (reference sequence). Trimming left V 10 bases short and J 7 bases short, with 10 bases between. The CDR3 extends over 11 amino acids. The CDR3 loop reads CATGGGEKLFF. CDR3 sequence (DNA): TGTGCCACCGGGGGCGGTGAAAAACTGTTTTTT.

V is TRBV6-6 and J is TRBJ1-4; 11 positions match TRBD1. The J segment lost 6 bases and the V segment lost 7 bases, leaving 4 bases of the junction unmatched. CDR3 length: 14 amino acids. CDR1 is MNHNY and CDR2 is SVGAGI in the germline V gene (reference sequence). The CDR3: CASNSGQGDEKLFF. As DNA, the CDR3 is TGTGCCAGCAATTCGGGACAGGGGGATGAAAAACTGTTTTTT.

The CDR3 sequence: CASSQEILPGSPLHF. In DNA, the CDR3 is TGCGCCAGCAGCCAAGAAATCCTACCTGGTTCACCCCTCCACTTT. This chain joins TRBV5-1 and TRBJ1-6; D call uncertain. The V gene's germline CDR1 is SGHRS and CDR2 YFSETQ. V gave up 4 bases and J gave up 9 bases, with 17 bases separating them. This CDR3 is built from 15 residues.

To note about this clone: This sample also contains other DNA sequences that code for the same CDR3. J is TRBJ2-6 and V is TRBV15; D is undetermined. CDR1 is LNHNV, CDR2 YYDKDF, per germline (reference sequence). The CDR3 length is 14 residues. V lost 3 bases to trimming and J lost 2 bases, with 5 bases between them. The CDR3 sequence is CATSSPPGANVLTF. The CDR3, as DNA: TGTGCCACCAGCAGTCCTCCTGGGGCCAACGTCCTGACTTTC.

The genes are TRBV11-3 and TRBJ2-3, with D possibly matching TRBD1 (6 bases). Germline V gives CDR1 SGHNT, CDR2 YENEEA. This CDR3 contains 16 residues. V lost 5 bases and J lost 0, with 15 bases in between. CDR3 sequence reads: CASSQGQNPSTDTQYF. For the CDR3, the DNA is TGTGCCAGCAGCCAGGGGCAGAACCCTAGCACAGATACGCAGTATTTT.

The chain links TRBV30 to TRBJ2-1; 13 bases align to TRBD2. V was clipped by 3 bases and J by 0 bases; unmatched bases: 5. Germline V gene lookup returns CDR1 GTSNPN and CDR2 SVGIG (reference sequence). The CDR3 extends over 17 amino acids. The CDR3 protein is CAWRATSGRSSYNEQFF. The CDR3 DNA reads TGTGCCTGGAGGGCGACTAGCGGGAGGAGCTCCTACAATGAGCAGTTCTTC.

The chain carries TRBV9 and TRBJ2-5; TRBD2 agrees at 15 bases. Germline lookup yields CDR1 SGDLS and CDR2 YYNGEE. V was pared by 4 bases and J by 4 bases, with 8 bases of the junction left unmatched. The CDR3 spans 17 residues. CDR3 in amino acids: CASSPGTSGGPVETQYF. The CDR3 DNA reads as TGTGCCAGCAGCCCCGGGACTAGCGGGGGGCCGGTAGAGACCCAGTACTTC.

This rearrangement joins TRBV14 to TRBJ1-2, with no clear D. Germline assignment: CDR1 SGHDN and CDR2 FVKESK. Deletions cut 2 bases from V and 2 bases from J, with 15 bases between. CDR3 size: 16 residues. CDR3 amino acids: CASSQTTLPGNYGYTF. CDR3 nucleotides: TGTGCCAGCAGCCAAACAACGCTTCCTGGCAACTATGGCTACACCTTC.

The V call is TRBV30, the J call TRBJ1-5; a weak D match, TRBD1 (5 bases). The V gene's germline CDR1 is GTSNPN and CDR2 SVGIG (reference sequence). The CDR3 is 14 residues long. V lost 3 bases to trimming and J lost 2 bases, with 11 bases between them. The CDR3 protein is CAWSAGSGNQPQHF. The DNA of the CDR3 is TGTGCCTGGAGCGCAGGGTCGGGCAATCAGCCCCAGCATTTT.

The chain employs TRBV5-1 and TRBJ2-7; TRBD1 might be the D (5 bases). CDR3 length equals 15 residues. Germline values: CDR1 SGHRS, CDR2 YFSETQ. V dropped 0 bases and J dropped 4 bases, with 14 bases sitting between them. This CDR3 reads CASSLVGAGSYEQYF. The CDR3 nucleotides read TGCGCCAGCAGCTTGGTTGGGGCAGGGTCTTACGAGCAGTACTTC.

This clone showed up just once. The chain employs TRBV6-5 and TRBJ1-1, with 7 positions matching TRBD1. With 6 bases clipped from V and 7 bases from J, the junction kept 5 bases outside the gene matches. From germline, CDR1 is MNHEY and CDR2 SVGAGI. The CDR3 totals 12 residues. The CDR3 bases are TGTGCCAGCAGGTCGACAGGGTTTGAAGCTTTCTTT. Protein product: CASRSTGFEAFF.

The chain employs TRBV6-1 and TRBJ1-1; perhaps TRBD1 as D (6 bases). The CDR3 extends over 15 amino acids. V lost 4 bases, J lost 2 bases, and 14 bases lay in between. The V gene's germline CDR1 is MNHNS and CDR2 SASEGT. The CDR3 DNA is TGTGCCAGCAGTGGTCTACAGGGAGCTAACACTGAAGCTTTCTTT. This gives the protein CASSGLQGANTEAFF.

The chain uses TRBV7-2 and TRBJ1-6; no definite D call. This CDR3 has 15 amino acids. CDR1 and CDR2 from the germline V gene are SGHTA and FQGNSA. Trimming left V 4 bases short and J 7 bases short, with 14 bases between. DNA for the CDR3: TGTGCCAGCAGCTCCATCGCGGGCCGGAATTCACCCCTCCACTTT. Residues: CASSSIAGRNSPLHF.

This clone was observed a single time. This chain links TRBV7-2 with TRBJ2-2; no clear D gene. CDR3 length: 15 residues. The V and J ends lost 1 base and 0 bases respectively, with 6 bases between them. Germline V gene lookup returns CDR1 SGHTA and CDR2 FQGNSA. The CDR3 sequence: CASSLGRANTGELFF. The CDR3 nucleotides read TGTGCCAGCAGCTTAGGACGCGCGAACACCGGGGAGCTGTTTTTT.

This clone appeared a few times. The chain joins TRBV10-1 to TRBJ1-3; TRBD1 is a possible D gene (6 bases). From germline, CDR1 is WNHNN and CDR2 SYGVQD (reference sequence). V lost 6 bases, J lost 0 bases, and 15 bases lay in between. The CDR3 sequence is 16 residues long. DNA of the CDR3: TGCGCCAGCAGCCCGACCTCAGGGGCCTCTGGAAACACCATATATTTT. Its translation is CASSPTSGASGNTIYF.

The chain couples TRBV9 to TRBJ2-7; TRBD2 matches at 7 bases. This CDR3 comprises 14 residues. V shed 0 bases and J 7 bases; nucleotides not matched to a gene: 7. Germline CDR1 reads SGDLS; CDR2 reads YYNGEE. CDR3 in DNA: TGTGCCAGCAGCGTAGGAGTTGGGGGGGAGGAGCAGTACTTC. As protein: CASSVGVGGEEQYF.